This T cell receptor beta chain was sequenced for a study of regulatory T cells in long-lasting Graves disease. According to the study, TCR beta libraries were built with iRepertoire HTBI primers and CDR3-region Arm-PCR. TCRdb used MiXCR to reprocess the multiplex PCR reads, holding one entry per CDR3 protein. The data contain around 450,000 distinct CDR3 sequences, over 14% of them singletons. Time point of the sample: newly diagnosed GD, antithyroid drugs for less than 3 months. Making the TCR library involved RNA that had been extracted from PBMCs. Germline assignment: CDR1 LNHNV and CDR2 YYDKDF (reference sequence). The CDR3 is 16 residues long. V gave up 5 bases and J gave up 7 bases; unmatched junction bases: 13. This clonotype was recorded a few times. These data were likewise used in another study, on T cells in Graves' hyperthyroidism and ophthalmopathy.

This chain joins TRBV15 and TRBJ1-2; 10 bases line up with TRBD1. The clonotype was recovered from a woman aged 40 to 49 with Graves disease. Source: peripheral blood mononuclear cells (PBMCs), taken at new diagnosis, from a patient treated with antithyroid drugs. CDR3 protein: CATSPTWGQGTSGYTF. CDR3 DNA: TGTGCCACCAGCCCTACCTGGGGACAGGGGACCAGTGGCTACACCTTC.